Following are 6 T cell receptor beta chains from one sample sequenced in a study of T cell changes during pregnancy in multiple sclerosis. Only in-frame clones appear in the TCRdb table, and some are missing; sequencing was by immunoSEQ multiplex PCR. This repertoire shows approximately 69,000 clones, approximately 94% found once; its top ten account for 0.45% to 0.7%. The sequencing used peripheral blood, collected in the third trimester of pregnancy. The receptors originated from a female donor with multiple sclerosis, enrolled in a pregnancy study.

As to this clone: An end of the junction differs from the germline gene, which may be a read error. The rearrangement links TRBV10-3 to TRBJ2-7, with D unresolved. In germline, CDR1 is ENHRY, CDR2 SYGVKD. This CDR3 has 12 amino acids. CDR3 amino acids: CAISQSSDEQYF. CDR3 in DNA: TGTGCCATCAGTCAGTCTTCCGACGAGCAGTACTTC.

The chain combines TRBV11-2 with TRBJ1-4; 8 bases line up with TRBD1. With V trimmed by 5 bases and J by 3 bases, 11 bases remained unmatched. From germline, CDR1 is SGHAT and CDR2 FQNNGV. The CDR3 runs 17 residues. CDR3 coding DNA: TGTGCCAGCAGCCGACCTAAACCGGGACAGGCTAATGAAAAACTGTTTTTT. It specifies CASSRPKPGQANEKLFF.

This chain connects TRBV11-3 to TRBJ1-6; possible D gene TRBD1, 6 bases. V lost 3 bases and J lost 8, with 8 bases in between. Germline V gene data show CDR1 as SGHNT and CDR2 as YENEEA. There are 13 residues in the CDR3. CDR3 loop: CASSLSGDSPLHF. The CDR3 DNA sequence: TGTGCCAGCAGCTTGTCAGGGGATTCACCCCTCCACTTT.

The genes are TRBV6-6 and TRBJ1-5; D possibly corresponds to TRBD1 (6 bases). The CDR3 totals 15 residues. The ends were cut back, 2 bases at V and 3 bases at J, with 11 bases in the middle. Looked up from germline, CDR1 is MNHNY and CDR2 is SVGAGI (reference sequence). The CDR3 DNA is TGTGCCAGCAGTTACCAGGGGACCGTCAATCAGCCCCAGCATTTT. This sequence encodes CASSYQGTVNQPQHF.

This sequence joins TRBV7-3 and TRBJ1-3, with D possibly being TRBD1 (5 bases). CDR3 size: 15 residues. Per germline, CDR1 SGHTA and CDR2 FQGTGA. V lost 5 bases and J lost 1, with 12 bases in between. CDR3 amino acids: CASSKLGGSGNTIYF. CDR3 DNA: TGTGCCAGCAGCAAGCTCGGGGGATCTGGAAACACCATATATTTT.

The genes are TRBV19 and TRBJ1-2; 7 bases line up with TRBD1. After removal of 5 bases from V and 6 bases from J, the junction contained 3 bases not matched to a gene. The germline V gene encodes CDR1 LNHDA and CDR2 SQIVND (reference sequence). This CDR3 region has 12 residues. CDR3 coding DNA: TGTGCCAGTAGTCCCGACAGGGATGGCTACACCTTC. The encoded protein is CASSPDRDGYTF.